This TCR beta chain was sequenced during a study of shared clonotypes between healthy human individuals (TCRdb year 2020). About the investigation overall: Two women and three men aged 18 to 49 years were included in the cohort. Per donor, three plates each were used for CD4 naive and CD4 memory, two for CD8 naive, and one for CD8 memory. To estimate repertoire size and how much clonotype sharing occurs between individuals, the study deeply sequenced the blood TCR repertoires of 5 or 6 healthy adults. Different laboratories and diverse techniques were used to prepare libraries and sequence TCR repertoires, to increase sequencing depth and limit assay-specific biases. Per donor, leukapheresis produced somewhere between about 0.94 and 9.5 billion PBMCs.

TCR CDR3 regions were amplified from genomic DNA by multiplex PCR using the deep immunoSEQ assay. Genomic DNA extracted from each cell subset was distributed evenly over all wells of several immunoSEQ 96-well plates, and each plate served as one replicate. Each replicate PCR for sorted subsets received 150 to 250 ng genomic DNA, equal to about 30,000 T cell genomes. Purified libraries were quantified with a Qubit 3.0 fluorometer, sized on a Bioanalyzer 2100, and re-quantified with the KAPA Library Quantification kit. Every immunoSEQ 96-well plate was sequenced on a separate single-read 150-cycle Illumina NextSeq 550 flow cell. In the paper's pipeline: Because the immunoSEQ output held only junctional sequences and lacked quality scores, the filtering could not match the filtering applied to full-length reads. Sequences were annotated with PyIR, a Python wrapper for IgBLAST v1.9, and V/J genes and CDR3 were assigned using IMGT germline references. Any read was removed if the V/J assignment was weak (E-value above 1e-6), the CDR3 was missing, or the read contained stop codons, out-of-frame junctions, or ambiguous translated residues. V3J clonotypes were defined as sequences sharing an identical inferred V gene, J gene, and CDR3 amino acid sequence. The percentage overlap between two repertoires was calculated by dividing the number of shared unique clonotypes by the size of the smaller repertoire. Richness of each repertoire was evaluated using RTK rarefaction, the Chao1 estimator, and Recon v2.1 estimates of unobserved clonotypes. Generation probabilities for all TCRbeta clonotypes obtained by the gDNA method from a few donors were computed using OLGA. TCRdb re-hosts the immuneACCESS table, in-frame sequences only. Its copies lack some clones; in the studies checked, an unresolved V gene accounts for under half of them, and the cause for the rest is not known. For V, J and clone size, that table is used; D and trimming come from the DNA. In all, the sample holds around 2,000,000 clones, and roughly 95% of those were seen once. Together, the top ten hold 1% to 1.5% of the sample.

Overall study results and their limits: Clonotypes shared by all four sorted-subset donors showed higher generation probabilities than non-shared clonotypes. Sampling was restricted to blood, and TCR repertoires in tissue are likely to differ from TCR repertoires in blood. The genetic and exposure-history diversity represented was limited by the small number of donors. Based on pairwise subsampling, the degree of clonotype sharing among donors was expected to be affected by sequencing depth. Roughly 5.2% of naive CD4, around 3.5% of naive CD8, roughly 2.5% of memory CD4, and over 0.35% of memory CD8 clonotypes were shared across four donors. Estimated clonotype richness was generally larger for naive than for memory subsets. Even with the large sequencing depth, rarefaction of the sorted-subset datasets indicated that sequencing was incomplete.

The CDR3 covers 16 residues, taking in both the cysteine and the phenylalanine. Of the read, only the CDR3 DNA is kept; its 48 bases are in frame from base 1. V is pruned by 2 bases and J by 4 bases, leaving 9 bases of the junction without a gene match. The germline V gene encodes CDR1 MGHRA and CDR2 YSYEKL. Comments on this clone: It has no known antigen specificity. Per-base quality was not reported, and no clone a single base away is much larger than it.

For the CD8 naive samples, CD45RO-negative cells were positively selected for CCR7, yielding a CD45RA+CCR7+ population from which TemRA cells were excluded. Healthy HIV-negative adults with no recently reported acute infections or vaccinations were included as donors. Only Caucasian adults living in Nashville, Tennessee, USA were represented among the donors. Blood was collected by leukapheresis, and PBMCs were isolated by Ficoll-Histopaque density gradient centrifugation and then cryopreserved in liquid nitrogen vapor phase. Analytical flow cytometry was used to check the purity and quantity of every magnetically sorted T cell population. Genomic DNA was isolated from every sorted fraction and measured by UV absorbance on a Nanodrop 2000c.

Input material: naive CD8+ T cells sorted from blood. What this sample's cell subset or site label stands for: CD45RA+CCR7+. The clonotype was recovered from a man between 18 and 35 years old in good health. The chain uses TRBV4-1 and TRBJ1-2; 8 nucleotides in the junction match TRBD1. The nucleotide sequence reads TGCGCCAGCAGCCAACTTGCAGGGGGCGGCGGCTATGGCTACACCTTC. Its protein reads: CASSQLAGGGGYGYTF.